These T cell receptor beta chains were read from a single sample in a study of T cells in Graves' hyperthyroidism and ophthalmopathy. TCRdb passed the multiplex PCR reads through MiXCR, listing each CDR3 protein once. The table has roughly 740,000 distinct CDR3 sequences, less than 20% seen once. Sequenced input: blood. These receptors all come from a man aged 18 to 29 with Graves' hyperthyroidism. Both conserved end residues are part of each CDR3. D genes are given only for firm matches. Clone size is not always given. Where it is, it says once, few, many or a class for expanded clones.

J gene | clone size | CDR3 length | D gene | V gene | CDR3 protein | CDR3 DNA
TRBJ2-7 | many | 15 | NA | TRBV12-3/TRBV12-4 | CASSLSGQGLNEQYF | TGTGCCAGCAGTTTATCGGGGCAGGGCCTCAACGAGCAGTACTTC
TRBJ2-7 | NA | 14 | NA | TRBV29-1 | CSVEDQGIGDEQYF | TGCAGCGTTGAAGATCAAGGGATCGGCGACGAGCAGTACTTC
TRBJ2-1 | NA | 16 | NA | TRBV4-2 | CASSQDQAGLYNEQFF | TGTGCCAGCAGCCAAGATCAGGCCGGGCTGTACAATGAGCAGTTCTTC
TRBJ2-7 | few | 12 | NA | TRBV6-1 | CASSVPFYEQYF | TGTGCCAGCAGTGTGCCCTTCTACGAGCAGTACTTC
TRBJ2-7 | many | 15 | TRBD1 | TRBV7-2 | CASSSQTGFSYEQYF | TGTGCCAGCAGCTCACAGACAGGGTTCTCCTACGAGCAGTACTTC
TRBJ2-1 | many | 15 | TRBD1 | TRBV18 | CASSPDRDTYNEQFF | TGTGCCAGCTCTCCGGACAGGGATACTTACAATGAGCAGTTCTTC
TRBJ2-2 | NA | 13 | NA | TRBV28 | CASSAWNTGELFF | TGTGCCAGCAGTGCTTGGAACACCGGGGAGCTGTTTTTT
TRBJ1-1 | NA | 13 | NA | TRBV12-3/TRBV12-4 | CASSFATFSEAFF | TGTGCCAGCAGTTTCGCCACCTTTTCTGAAGCTTTCTTT
TRBJ2-1 | many | 15 | NA | TRBV6-6 | CASSYGGSLYNEQFF | TGTGCCAGCAGTTACGGTGGCAGCCTCTACAATGAGCAGTTCTTC
TRBJ2-7 | many | 14 | TRBD2 | TRBV2 | CASRDRVVAGEQYF | TGTGCCAGCAGAGACCGGGTGGTAGCGGGAGAGCAGTACTTC
TRBJ2-7 | NA | 14 | NA | TRBV4-2 | CASSQDRLDYEQYF | TGTGCCAGCAGCCAAGATCGACTAGACTACGAGCAGTACTTC
TRBJ1-5 | NA | 18 | NA | TRBV18 | CASSPNPPGPSRPETQHF | TGTGCCAGCTCACCCAACCCTCCGGGACCTAGTCGGCCCGAGACCCAGCATTTT
TRBJ2-7 | few | 13 | NA | TRBV6-5 | CASSYGQPYEQYF | TGTGCCAGCAGTTACGGTCAGCCCTACGAGCAGTACTTC
TRBJ2-7 | many | 14 | TRBD2 | TRBV27 | CASSLATSAGEQYF | TGTGCCAGCAGTTTGGCGACTAGCGCAGGCGAGCAGTACTTC
TRBJ2-7 | many | 16 | NA | TRBV11-2 | CASSSFTGNRRYEQYF | TGTGCCAGCAGCTCATTCACAGGGAATCGGCGCTACGAGCAGTACTTC
TRBJ2-1 | NA | 14 | TRBD2 | TRBV6-1 | CASRVSGWNHEQFF | TGTGCCAGCAGGGTTAGCGGGTGGAACCATGAGCAGTTCTTC
TRBJ2-7 | NA | 14 | NA | TRBV6-1 | CASFGGSGIHEQYF | TGTGCCAGCTTTGGGGGCAGCGGGATCCACGAGCAGTACTTC
TRBJ2-5 | NA | 14 | NA | TRBV20-1 | CSARASFILETQYF | TGCAGTGCTAGGGCTAGCTTTATCTTAGAGACCCAGTACTTC
TRBJ1-2 | NA | 13 | NA | TRBV9 | CASSVAGKYGYTF | TGTGCCAGCAGCGTAGCAGGGAAGTATGGCTACACCTTC
TRBJ2-2 | few | 13 | NA | TRBV2 | CASSEGWTGELFF | TGTGCCAGCAGTGAAGGCTGGACAGGGGAGCTGTTTTTT
TRBJ2-5 | many | 12 | NA | TRBV29-1 | CSVLGPARTQYF | TGCAGCGTCCTGGGGCCAGCGCGGACCCAGTACTTC
TRBJ2-2 | NA | 14 | NA | TRBV12-3/TRBV12-4 | CASSFSAVTGELFF | TGTGCCAGCAGTTTCAGTGCGGTCACCGGGGAGCTGTTTTTT
TRBJ2-1 | many | 15 | NA | TRBV11-2 | CASSHLVRNYNEQFF | TGTGCCAGCAGCCACCTAGTGCGTAACTACAATGAGCAGTTCTTC
TRBJ2-7 | many | 12 | NA | TRBV7-2 | CASSLGSHEQYF | TGTGCCAGCAGCTTAGGGAGTCACGAGCAGTACTTC
TRBJ2-3 | many | 16 | TRBD2 | TRBV11-2 | CASSPGLAVSTDTQYF | TGTGCCAGCAGCCCCGGACTAGCGGTTAGCACAGATACGCAGTATTTT
TRBJ2-1 | many | 15 | NA | TRBV28 | CASTQGGGPGNERFF | TGTGCCAGCACCCAAGGGGGGGGACCGGGCAATGAGCGGTTCTTC
TRBJ2-5 | NA | 14 | NA | TRBV29-1 | CSVRQRGSDETQYF | TGCAGCGTTCGCCAGAGGGGAAGTGATGAGACCCAGTACTTC
TRBJ1-2 | many | 13 | NA | TRBV30 | CAWGWEIDYGYTF | TGTGCCTGGGGTTGGGAGATCGACTATGGCTACACCTTC
TRBJ2-7 | few | 14 | TRBD1 | TRBV4-1 | CASSQGGQGGEQYF | TGCGCCAGCAGCCAAGGGGGACAGGGGGGTGAGCAGTACTTC
TRBJ2-7 | few | 12 | NA | TRBV29-1 | CSVVGDSYEQYF | TGCAGCGTTGTGGGGGACTCCTACGAGCAGTACTTC
TRBJ2-1 | NA | 17 | TRBD2 | TRBV7-6 | CASSHGLRTSGYNEQFF | TGTGCCAGCAGCCACGGACTACGGACTAGCGGGTACAATGAGCAGTTCTTC
TRBJ2-7 | many | 13 | NA | TRBV28 | CASSPRGPWKQYF | TGTGCCAGCAGCCCAAGAGGGCCCTGGAAGCAGTACTTC
TRBJ1-6 | NA | 16 | NA | TRBV27 | CASSYRGPNLNSPLHF | TGTGCCAGCAGTTACCGGGGACCCAATTTGAATTCACCCCTCCACTTT
TRBJ2-5 | few | 16 | TRBD2 | TRBV24-1 | CATSDRVAGPGGTQYF | TGTGCCACCAGTGATCGAGTAGCGGGACCGGGGGGGACCCAGTACTTC
TRBJ2-2 | NA | 13 | NA | TRBV29-1 | CSVGLPNTGELFF | TGCAGCGTTGGACTCCCCAACACCGGGGAGCTGTTTTTT
TRBJ1-1 | many | 15 | TRBD1 | TRBV2 | CASNPGQGSGAEAFF | TGTGCCAGCAACCCGGGACAGGGGTCGGGGGCTGAAGCTTTCTTT
TRBJ2-1 | NA | 17 | TRBD2 | TRBV2 | CASSDLEGGSAYNEQFF | TGTGCCAGCAGCGACCTAGAGGGCGGGAGCGCTTACAATGAGCAGTTCTTC
TRBJ2-3 | NA | 18 | TRBD2 | TRBV6-5 | CASSYSISGRKGTDRQYF | TGTGCCAGCAGTTACTCTATTAGCGGGAGGAAAGGCACAGATAGGCAGTATTTT
TRBJ2-1 | many | 15 | TRBD2 | TRBV5-1 | CASSLAGTSGNEQFF | TGCGCCAGCAGCTTGGCCGGGACTAGCGGGAATGAGCAGTTCTTC
TRBJ2-2 | NA | 14 | NA | TRBV24-1 | CATSDSTVPGELFF | TGTGCCACCAGTGATTCGACAGTACCCGGGGAGCTGTTTTTT